This passage covers 32 T cell receptor beta chains from one sample sequenced in a study of blood T cell repertoires in COVID-19. Assay used: immunoSEQ multiplex PCR; TCRdb lists only in-frame clones, some missing. The repertoire includes 100,000 or so clones, approximately 85% of them detected once, and under 4.5% sits in the top ten. Material: peripheral blood. The receptors stem from a man in his 60s with acute or convalescent COVID-19.

This chain uses TRBV29-1 with TRBJ1-1, with 7 bases fitting TRBD1. Germline V gene sequence: CDR1 SQVTM, CDR2 ANQGSEA. The CDR3 extends over 14 amino acids. V gave up 2 bases and J gave up 8 bases; unmatched junction bases: 11. CDR3 DNA: TGCAGCGTTGAAATTGACCCAAACAGGGGAGAAGCTTTCTTT. Protein sequence: CSVEIDPNRGEAFF.

The rearrangement uses TRBV7-2 and TRBJ2-7; 7 nucleotides agree with TRBD2. The CDR3 is 14 amino acids. V dropped 1 base and J dropped 3; count of bases not matched to a gene: 3. CDR1 and CDR2 (germline): SGHTA, FQGNSA. CDR3 bases: TGTGCCAGCAGCTTAGAAGCGGGATACTACGAGCAGTACTTC. Translating it yields CASSLEAGYYEQYF.

This chain uses TRBV19 with TRBJ2-3; 8 nucleotides agree with TRBD1. J lost 1 base, V lost 2 bases, and 8 bases had no gene match. This CDR3 region has 17 residues. CDR1 is LNHDA, CDR2 SQIVND, per germline (reference sequence). The CDR3 DNA reads as TGTGCCAGTAGTATAAGGACCGCGGGACAGGGCACAGATACGCAGTATTTT. This sequence encodes CASSIRTAGQGTDTQYF.

V and J are TRBV4-1 and TRBJ1-4; 7 nucleotides match TRBD1. The J segment lost 5 bases and the V segment lost 1 base, leaving 10 bases of the junction unmatched. In germline, CDR1 is MGHRA, CDR2 YSYEKL. The CDR3 spans 17 residues. The CDR3 sequence: CASSQGWTGDENEKLFF. CDR3 sequence (DNA): TGCGCCAGCAGCCAAGGATGGACAGGCGACGAGAATGAAAAACTGTTTTTT.

The chain combines TRBV19 with TRBJ2-2, with D perhaps matching TRBD1 (6 bases). CDR3 length equals 13 residues. CDR1 and CDR2 (germline): LNHDA, SQIVND (reference sequence). Trimming left V 3 bases short and J 16 bases short, with 18 bases between. As DNA, the CDR3 is TGTGCCAGTAGTATGATAGTTGGGGGCGAGAAGTTTTTT. Translation gives CASSMIVGGEKFF.

The chain couples TRBV9 to TRBJ1-4; D perhaps matches TRBD1 (5 bases). This CDR3 is 15 amino acids long. Deletions cut 4 bases from V and 0 bases from J, with 10 bases between. Germline-derived CDR1 and CDR2 are SGDLS and YYNGEE. The CDR3 loop is CASSFGTSTNEKLFF. DNA for the CDR3: TGTGCCAGCAGCTTCGGGACTTCAACTAATGAAAAACTGTTTTTT. Combining the CDR3 with reference TRBV9 and TRBJ1-4 gives the whole variable domain DSGVTQTPKHLITATGQRVTLRCSPRSGDLSVYWYQQSLDQGLQFLIQYYNGEERAKGNILERFSAQQFPDLHSELNLSSLELGDSALYFCASSFGTSTNEKLFFGSGTQLSVL.

The chain joins TRBV27 to TRBJ2-7, with 7 bases lining up with TRBD1. Germline V gene lookup returns CDR1 MNHEY and CDR2 SMNVEV (reference sequence). The CDR3 has 13 residues. Unmatched junction bases numbered 1, after V lost 2 bases and J lost 3 bases. In DNA form, the CDR3 reads TGTGCCAGCAGTTTACGGGACAGCTACGAGCAGTACTTC. Residues: CASSLRDSYEQYF.

The rearrangement links TRBV7-2 to TRBJ2-1; the match to TRBD2 covers 12 bases. V dropped 5 bases and J dropped 7; count of bases not matched to a gene: 3. The CDR3 extends over 14 amino acids. Germline CDR1 SGHTA, CDR2 FQGNSA. CDR3 DNA: TGTGCCAGCAGCCTCGGACTAGCGGGAAATGAGCAGTTCTTC. It translates to CASSLGLAGNEQFF. The full variable domain, rest sourced from reference TRBV7-2 and TRBJ2-1, is GAGVSQSPSNKVTEKGKDVELRCDPISGHTALYWYRQSLGQGLEFLIYFQGNSAPDKSGLPSDRFSAERTGGSVSTLTIQRTQQEDSAVYLCASSLGLAGNEQFFGPGTRLTVL.

The chain uses TRBV12-3 or TRBV12-4 and TRBJ1-2; D unresolved. The V and J ends lost 2 bases and 6 bases respectively, with 10 bases between them. The CDR3 has 13 amino acids. The CDR3 reads CASSLTPGHGYTF. The CDR3 DNA follows: TGTGCCAGCAGTTTAACGCCAGGCCATGGCTACACCTTC.

The V call is TRBV6-5, the J call TRBJ1-5; D might be TRBD1 (6 bases). CDR3 length equals 14 residues. Trimming took 5 bases from V and 7 from J, leaving 15 bases between them. CDR1 MNHEY and CDR2 SVGAGI come from the germline V gene. CDR3 DNA: TGTGCCAGCAGTAGGGGAGGGGGAGGACAGCCCCAGCATTTT. Protein sequence: CASSRGGGGQPQHF.

J is TRBJ1-1 and V is TRBV6-1, with D possibly matching TRBD1 (5 bases). The V end was cut by 2 bases, the J end by 11 bases, with 12 bases between. Germline V CDR1 and CDR2: MNHNS, SASEGT. This CDR3 region has 12 residues. The CDR3 DNA reads as TGTGCCAGCAGTGAAATCGGGGGTTTGGCTTTCTTT. Its translation is CASSEIGGLAFF.

This rearrangement joins TRBV15 to TRBJ1-6; D gene uncertain. CDR3 length: 17 residues. Trimming took 3 bases from V and 0 from J, leaving 12 bases between them. The germline V gene has CDR1 LNHNV and CDR2 YYDKDF (reference sequence). CDR3 region: CATSRTPGGSYNSPLHF. The CDR3 coding sequence is TGTGCCACCAGCAGGACTCCCGGCGGCTCCTATAATTCACCCCTCCACTTT.

There are a few counts of this clone. This sequence joins TRBV7-2 and TRBJ1-2; 10 positions match TRBD1. J gave up 2 bases and V 1 base, and 4 bases lay outside the gene matches. The CDR3 is 16 amino acids. Per germline, CDR1 SGHTA and CDR2 FQGNSA. This CDR3 is CASSLGGTGVNYGYTF. CDR3 sequence (DNA): TGTGCCAGCAGCTTAGGAGGGACAGGGGTAAACTATGGCTACACCTTC. Complete variable domain (other parts from reference TRBV7-2 and TRBJ1-2): GAGVSQSPSNKVTEKGKDVELRCDPISGHTALYWYRQSLGQGLEFLIYFQGNSAPDKSGLPSDRFSAERTGGSVSTLTIQRTQQEDSAVYLCASSLGGTGVNYGYTFGSGTRLTVV.

This sequence joins TRBV19 and TRBJ2-7, with 12 bases that match TRBD2. Germline trimming cut 5 bases from V and 4 bases from J; bases unmatched to any gene: 6. In germline, CDR1 is LNHDA, CDR2 SQIVND (reference sequence). The CDR3 runs to 15 residues. CDR3 DNA: TGTGCCAGTAGTCCTAGGACTAGCGGGATTTACGAGCAGTACTTC. Its protein product is CASSPRTSGIYEQYF.

V and J are TRBV5-1 and TRBJ1-2; TRBD1 matches at 8 bases. This CDR3 has 14 amino acids. CDR1 and CDR2 from the germline V gene are SGHRS and YFSETQ. The V segment lost 0 bases and the J segment 4 bases; nucleotides outside the gene matches: 2. This CDR3 is CASSLGGQGYGYTF. The CDR3 DNA reads TGCGCCAGCAGCTTGGGAGGACAGGGCTATGGCTACACCTTC.

V and J are TRBV19 and TRBJ1-5; 9 bases map to TRBD1. Germline trimming cut 9 bases from V and 0 bases from J; bases unmatched to any gene: 12. The V gene's germline CDR1 is LNHDA and CDR2 SQIVND (reference sequence). This CDR3 contains 17 residues. The CDR3 coding sequence is TGTGCCAGCCGGATCGACAGGGGGGGATATAGCAATCAGCCCCAGCATTTT. Amino acids: CASRIDRGGYSNQPQHF.

The CDR3 is CASSPRELAKNIQYF. CDR3 coding DNA: TGTGCCAGCTCACCGAGGGAACTAGCCAAAAACATTCAGTACTTC. This rearrangement joins TRBV18 to TRBJ2-4; tentative D call: TRBD2 (5 bases). Germline loops: CDR1 KGHSH, CDR2 LQKENI. V was pared by 3 bases and J by 0 bases, with 9 bases between. The CDR3 has 15 amino acids. The full variable domain, its missing parts supplied by reference TRBV18 and TRBJ2-4, is NAGVMQNPRHLVRRRGQEARLRCSPMKGHSHVYWYRQLPEEGLKFMVYLQKENIIDESGMPKERFSAEFPKEGPSILRIQQVVRGDSAAYFCASSPRELAKNIQYFGAGTRLSVL.

J is TRBJ1-1 and V is TRBV5-1; D gene uncertain. CDR1 is SGHRS, CDR2 YFSETQ, per germline. V was pared by 6 bases and J by 1 base, with 13 bases between. The CDR3 runs 14 residues. The CDR3 spells CASNLAGPNTEAFF. Written as DNA, the CDR3 is TGCGCCAGCAACCTTGCGGGTCCGAACACTGAAGCTTTCTTT.

The J gene is TRBJ2-2, the V gene TRBV11-2; tentatively, D is TRBD2 (6 bases). The ends were cut back, 6 bases at V and 6 bases at J, with 11 bases in the middle. Germline V gene lookup returns CDR1 SGHAT and CDR2 FQNNGV. This CDR3 has 13 residues. CDR3 sequence: CASRIGGAGELFF. CDR3 nucleotides: TGTGCCAGCAGAATCGGCGGGGCCGGGGAGCTGTTTTTT.

This clone was seen a handful of times. This chain uses TRBV5-1 with TRBJ1-1; TRBD1 aligns across 7 bases. Per germline, CDR1 SGHRS and CDR2 YFSETQ. Germline trimming cut 4 bases from V and 3 bases from J; bases unmatched to any gene: 9. The CDR3 loop spans 15 amino acids. The CDR3 here is CASSQHRGADTEAFF. Written as DNA, the CDR3 is TGCGCCAGCAGCCAACACAGGGGAGCAGACACTGAAGCTTTCTTT.

The chain uses TRBV25-1 and TRBJ2-5, with 7 bases aligning to TRBD2. Looked up from germline, CDR1 is MGHDK and CDR2 is SYGVNS. Trimming cost V 2 bases and J 1 base; bases outside gene matches: 7. CDR3 length equals 16 residues. DNA for the CDR3: TGTGCCAGCAGTGAAGCGAGGGCTAGCGGCCAAGAGACCCAGTACTTC. Protein: CASSEARASGQETQYF.

This clone was detected only a few times. The chain carries TRBV11-2 and TRBJ2-3; perhaps TRBD1 as D (5 bases). The CDR3 is made up of 15 amino acids. Trimming pared 5 bases from V and 0 bases from J, leaving 12 bases between. Germline CDR1 reads SGHAT; CDR2 reads FQNNGV. The chain's CDR3 is CASSPRQPSTDTQYF. CDR3 coding DNA: TGTGCCAGCAGCCCGAGACAGCCTAGCACAGATACGCAGTATTTT.

The chain employs TRBV7-2 and TRBJ2-7, with a tentative D call TRBD2 (5 bases). The CDR3 is 15 amino acids. CDR1 and CDR2 (germline): SGHTA, FQGNSA. The germline V and J ends were trimmed by 4 bases and 0 bases, with 13 bases remaining between them. The CDR3: CASSYRGGGSYEQYF. CDR3 DNA sequence: TGTGCCAGCAGCTACCGAGGAGGAGGCTCCTACGAGCAGTACTTC. Full variable domain (remainder filled in from reference TRBV7-2 and TRBJ2-7): GAGVSQSPSNKVTEKGKDVELRCDPISGHTALYWYRQSLGQGLEFLIYFQGNSAPDKSGLPSDRFSAERTGGSVSTLTIQRTQQEDSAVYLCASSYRGGGSYEQYFGPGTRLTVT.

The CDR3 reads CASSRIGTGTHEQYF. CDR3 nucleotides: TGTGCCAGCAGCCGAATCGGGACAGGGACCCACGAGCAGTACTTC. V gene TRBV7-9 combines with J gene TRBJ2-7; TRBD1 agrees at 9 bases. After removal of 5 bases from V and 5 bases from J, the junction contained 10 bases not matched to a gene. The CDR3 loop spans 15 amino acids. CDR1 and CDR2 (germline): SEHNR, FQNEAQ (reference sequence).

The chain couples TRBV20-1 to TRBJ1-5, with a weak D call TRBD1 (5 bases). The germline V and J ends were trimmed by 3 bases and 2 bases, with 8 bases remaining between them. CDR3 length equals 13 residues. In germline, CDR1 is DFQATT, CDR2 SNEGSKA (reference sequence). This chain's CDR3 is CSASVGRNQPQHF. For the CDR3, the DNA is TGCAGTGCTAGTGTGGGGCGCAATCAGCCCCAGCATTTT.

CDR3 DNA: TGTGCCAGCAGCTGGAGGACTGAGAACACTGAAGCTTTCTTT. Protein: CASSWRTENTEAFF. The V gene is TRBV7-6, the J gene TRBJ1-1; no clear D gene. CDR3 length equals 14 residues. Between the trimmed V and J ends, which lost 4 bases and 1 base, there was a span of 10 bases. CDR1 and CDR2 from the germline V gene are SGHVS and FNYEAQ.

V is TRBV5-6 and J is TRBJ2-3, with D unresolved. V lost 0 bases to trimming and J lost 2 bases, with 7 bases between them. The CDR3 has 14 amino acids. The germline V gene encodes CDR1 SGHDT and CDR2 YYEEEE. The CDR3 bases are TGTGCCAGCAGCTTGGGGCTAGTCACAGATACGCAGTATTTT. It encodes CASSLGLVTDTQYF.

CDR3 amino acids: CASSPGLAAYEQYF. The CDR3, as DNA: TGTGCCAGCAGCCCGGGACTAGCGGCCTACGAGCAGTACTTC. The chain recombines TRBV7-6 with TRBJ2-7, with 11 nucleotides matching TRBD2. Germline values: CDR1 SGHVS, CDR2 FNYEAQ. The CDR3 runs 14 residues. Germline trimming cut 5 bases from V and 2 bases from J; bases unmatched to any gene: 2.

The J gene is TRBJ2-5, the V gene TRBV6-1; TRBD1 might be the D (5 bases). V was pared by 3 bases and J by 5 bases, with 10 bases between. This CDR3 comprises 13 residues. Germline values: CDR1 MNHNS, CDR2 SASEGT. The CDR3 DNA reads as TGTGCCAGCAGTGAGTTCAGGGTTGAGACCCAGTACTTC. Protein sequence: CASSEFRVETQYF.

The V gene is TRBV19, the J gene TRBJ1-2, with TRBD1 as a possible D gene (6 bases). The CDR3 is made up of 13 amino acids. The germline CDR1 and CDR2 sequences are LNHDA and SQIVND (reference sequence). V lost 3 bases and J lost 10, with 15 bases in between. The CDR3 region is CASSMGRGLDYTF. The CDR3 bases are TGTGCCAGTAGTATGGGCAGGGGATTAGACTACACCTTC.

As DNA, the CDR3 is TGTGCCAGCAGCTTTACAGGGTTAGGAGAAAAACTGTTTTTT. This codes for CASSFTGLGEKLFF. This chain uses TRBV7-9 with TRBJ1-4, with D possibly matching TRBD1 (6 bases). Germline V CDR1 and CDR2: SEHNR, FQNEAQ (reference sequence). The CDR3 is 14 amino acids. The V gene lost 3 bases and the J gene lost 8 bases, with 13 bases spanning the gap.

The chain carries TRBV5-8 and TRBJ1-6, with TRBD1 identical over 7 bases. Germline values: CDR1 SGHTS, CDR2 YDEGEE. CDR3 length equals 18 residues. V gave up 4 bases and J gave up 0 bases; unmatched junction bases: 10. The CDR3 nucleotides read TGTGCCAGCAGCCCCACAGGGGTAGGAAGCTCCTATAATTCACCCCTCCACTTT. This translates into CASSPTGVGSSYNSPLHF.